This TCR beta chain was identified in a study of OX40 agonist ivuxolimab in advanced cancers. Looked up from germline, CDR1 is SGHVS and CDR2 is FQNEAQ. The CDR3 is 13 residues long. The V end lost 11 bases, the J end lost 2 bases, and 14 bases lay between the germline ends. Study-level findings and limits: There were, on average, more expanded clones in CD8+ T cells than in CD4+.

Comment on this clone: Its specificity is unknown.

Repertoires were generated with immunoSEQ multiplex PCR, while TCRdb's copy carries only in-frame clones and drops some. In the table there are 80,000 to 85,000 clones, about 81% of which are singletons. The chain couples TRBV7-8 to TRBJ2-3; the D gene is possibly TRBD2 (5 bases). This TCR was recovered from an adult with an advanced solid tumor such as melanoma, head and neck, liver or kidney cancer. The sequenced sample was CD4+ or CD8+ T cells sorted from blood, obtained in a trial of the OX40 agonist ivuxolimab. The CDR3 protein is CAHSDRITDTQYF. The CDR3 DNA is TGTGCCCATAGCGATCGGATCACAGATACGCAGTATTTT.